This T cell receptor (beta chain) was captured by sequencing in a study of T cell responses to AZD1222 COVID-19 vaccine (dated by TCRdb to about 2021). Background for the entire study: AZD1222 recipients with second doses at about 4 weeks or about 12 weeks were pooled, because spike-specific TCR depth and breadth did not differ between schedules. Trial participants were enrolled by age into 18-55, 56-69 and 70-plus year subgroups, with 148, 28 and 57 TCR-sequenced participants respectively. A total of 230 to 250 trial participants underwent TCR sequencing, of whom 207 received two doses of AZD1222 and about 25 received two doses of the MenACWY control vaccine. Study-level results and caveats: Reportedly, almost half of the unique spike-specific TCRs recognized epitopes lying outside the regions that are mutated in the B.1.351 and B.1.1.7 variants. A significant rise in spike-specific TCR breadth and depth was observed after two AZD1222 doses relative to day 0 and relative to MenACWY recipients. Vaccine-associated CD4 TCRs spanned the whole spike protein, with dominant responses in regions 160-218 and 743-854. The 56-69-year group was small, and its depth increase did not reach significance, likely because of low power. Most participants were white British and females outnumbered males, and the authors suggested that clonal diversity may have been underestimated. Conclusions about previously exposed vaccinees are limited because only six or seven AZD1222 recipients were SARS-CoV-2 seropositive at baseline. No day 14 peak-response samples were available, so repertoires were characterized only after the peak T cell response.

CDR1 and CDR2, per the germline V gene, are KGHSH and LQKENI. V gives up 5 bases and J gives up 4 bases, and the segment between their germline ends measures 8 bases. Measured from the cysteine to the phenylalanine, the CDR3 is 12 residues long. The retained sequence is limited to the CDR3, 36 bases, with the frame set at the first base. The CDR3 regions of human TCRbeta chains were analyzed by immunosequencing. Under the source paper's analysis protocol: TCRs in the repertoires were compared against a reference library of SARS-CoV-2-specific TCRs that had been generated with the MIRA antigen-specificity platform. Breadth was defined as the fraction of unique TCRs that were SARS-CoV-2-associated. Depth was defined as the fraction of total T cells that were SARS-CoV-2-associated. Using the MIRA data, each spike-specific TCR was assigned both to the spike region to which the TCR was reactive and to a CD4 or CD8 class. Log10-transformed breadth and depth values were compared by one-way ANOVA with Sidak's multiple comparisons tests. Imported from immuneACCESS, the table was reduced by TCRdb to in-frame sequences with V and J called. These copies leave out some clones; in studies compared against another copy, an unresolved V gene accounts for under half, and the cause of the remainder is not known. V, J and clone size were drawn from that table, and D and trimming were deduced from the DNA. This sample gives roughly 120,000 clones in total; 70% to 90% of them show up just once. 1.5% to 2% of the sample goes to the ten largest clones.

Details on this clone: It lacks a known antigen. Per-nucleotide qualities are absent, and no much larger clonotype sits a single base away.

The time point label, as the study defines it: baseline before first vaccination. Samples from vaccinated people were obtained from the UK trials COV001 and COV002, which included a single-blind randomized controlled phase 2/3 trial of AZD1222 (ChAdOx1 nCoV-19) in healthy adults. Trial participant PBMC samples were collected at day 0 and day 28 after the second dose for TCRbeta chain sequencing. This clonotype originated in an adult in good health. The chain is encoded by TRBV18 joined to TRBJ1-2; the D gene lacks a confident call. The sample was peripheral blood, taken on day 0 of AZD1222 vaccination. The CDR3 reads as follows: CASSGVAYGYTF. The base sequence is TGTGCCAGCTCAGGGGTGGCCTATGGCTACACCTTC.